This T cell receptor beta chain appears in the sequencing data of a study of CD8 T cells in Susac syndrome. An input of roughly 0.5 to 1 ug of RNA was subjected to reverse transcription using random hexamers. By means of immunoSEQ multiplex PCR, TCR beta CDR3 spanning 54 Vbeta and 13 Jbeta underwent amplification. TCRdb reprocessed the immunoSEQ multiplex PCR reads with MiXCR, giving one entry per CDR3 protein. The data show roughly 150,000 distinct CDR3 sequences, 95% seen once. V gave up 3 bases and J gave up 12 bases; unmatched junction bases: 9. Germline lookup yields CDR1 GTSNPN and CDR2 SVGIG (reference sequence). The CDR3 runs to 12 residues.

The chain recombines TRBV30 with TRBJ2-3; 7 bases line up with TRBD2. Sequencing used CD8+ T cells from PBMCs. The TCR sequence derives from a human donor with multiple sclerosis. The CDR3 region is CAWSEAGVDQYF. As DNA, the CDR3 is TGTGCCTGGAGCGAGGCGGGGGTTGATCAGTATTTT.